One sample yielded the 9 T cell receptor beta chains listed below, sequenced in a study of T-cell memory formation after mild COVID-19. Via MiXCR, TCRdb re-called the 5' RACE reads, giving one row per CDR3 protein. This sample has approximately 300,000 distinct CDR3 sequences; approximately 19% occur once, and the top ten carry more than 20%. Sequenced sample: PBMCs or a T cell subset sorted from them (not recorded which). Receptors originate from a man between 18 and 29 years old who had mild COVID-19 (a few samples of this study predate the infection). Cell type and time point are not known.

The chain combines TRBV19 with TRBJ2-3, with TRBD2 identical over 9 bases. With V trimmed by 2 bases and J by 1 base, 4 bases remained unmatched. This CDR3 region has 16 residues. CDR1 and CDR2 (germline): LNHDA, SQIVND (reference sequence). Here the CDR3 reads CASSIMGLAGTDTQYF. CDR3 sequence (DNA): TGTGCCAGTAGTATAATGGGACTAGCAGGCACAGATACGCAGTATTTT.

The rearrangement uses TRBV7-2 and TRBJ1-3, with D perhaps TRBD1 (6 bases). Trimming removed 0 bases from V and 0 bases from J, with 12 bases in between. Germline values: CDR1 SGHTA, CDR2 FQGNSA. The CDR3 runs 17 residues. This CDR3 reads CASSLALGQISGNTIYF. Here the CDR3 DNA reads TGTGCCAGCAGCTTAGCCTTGGGACAAATCTCTGGAAACACCATATATTTT.

V usage is TRBV20-1 and J usage is TRBJ2-4; 16 bases line up with TRBD2. The V segment lost 6 bases and the J segment 8 bases; nucleotides outside the gene matches: 7. Germline CDR1 reads DFQATT; CDR2 reads SNEGSKA (reference sequence). CDR3 length equals 15 residues. CDR3 DNA: TGCAGTGCCGGGACTAGCGGGGGGGCACGGGACATTCAGTACTTC. Its translation is CSAGTSGGARDIQYF.

The rearrangement links TRBV5-1 to TRBJ2-3; D possibly corresponds to TRBD2 (5 bases). The V end was cut by 4 bases, the J end by 2 bases, with 17 bases between. The CDR3 consists of 16 residues. Per germline, CDR1 SGHRS and CDR2 YFSETQ. The CDR3 DNA sequence: TGCGCCAGCAGCCTTGAGGGTCTAGCAGTCACAGATACGCAGTATTTT. Its protein is CASSLEGLAVTDTQYF. Drawing the rest from reference TRBV5-1 and TRBJ2-3, the complete variable domain is KAGVTQTPRYLIKTRGQQVTLSCSPISGHRSVSWYQQTPGQGLQFLFEYFSETQRNKGNFPGRFSGRQFSNSRSEMNVSTLELGDSALYLCASSLEGLAVTDTQYFGPGTRLTVL.

This clonotype has a handful of counts. The chain recombines TRBV7-7 with TRBJ2-5; D is undetermined. The V and J ends lost 5 bases and 5 bases respectively, with 12 bases between them. This CDR3 spans 13 amino acids. Per the germline V gene, CDR1 is SSHAT and CDR2 is FNYEAQ (reference sequence). The CDR3 region has the DNA TGTGCCAGCAGCCCCAAAGGATGGGAGACCCAGTACTTC. It encodes CASSPKGWETQYF.

This chain connects TRBV6-5 to TRBJ2-2; D possibly corresponds to TRBD1 (5 bases). Germline CDR1 MNHEY, CDR2 SVGAGI. The V and J ends lost 6 bases and 2 bases respectively, with 13 bases between them. The CDR3 runs to 15 residues. DNA for the CDR3: TGTGCCAGCAGAGAGACAGAGCTAAACACCGGGGAGCTGTTTTTT. Translating gives CASRETELNTGELFF.

The chain employs TRBV7-9 and TRBJ1-2, with D possibly TRBD1 on 5 matching bases. The CDR3 is 15 amino acids. Trimming pared 4 bases from V and 4 bases from J, leaving 16 bases between. Germline V gene lookup returns CDR1 SEHNR and CDR2 FQNEAQ (reference sequence). CDR3 nucleotide sequence: TGTGCCAGCAGCTCAACGGGGGGGGTCGGCTATGGCTACACCTTC. It codes for CASSSTGGVGYGYTF.

This clonotype turned up a few times. J is TRBJ2-7 and V is TRBV20-1; D remains ambiguous. Looked up from germline, CDR1 is DFQATT and CDR2 is SNEGSKA (reference sequence). This CDR3 has 15 amino acids. V lost 3 bases to trimming and J lost 6 bases, with 21 bases between them. The CDR3: CSARETGRPFSEQYF. Written as DNA, the CDR3 is TGCAGTGCTAGGGAGACCGGGCGTCCATTTTCCGAGCAGTACTTC.

The chain uses TRBV20-1 and TRBJ1-2; no clear D. V was trimmed by 6 bases and J by 2 bases, leaving 13 bases between them. The V gene's germline CDR1 is DFQATT and CDR2 SNEGSKA (reference sequence). The length of the CDR3 is 13 residues. This CDR3 reads CSAEGGENYGYTF. For the CDR3, the DNA is TGCAGTGCCGAGGGTGGGGAGAACTATGGCTACACCTTC.